This T cell receptor beta chain stems from a study of cytomegalovirus exposure and HLA in healthy donors. Turning to this clone: Antigen unknown.

Study-wide findings and caveats: A later analysis showed HLA-associated TCR beta chains outstripping equally common others in clonal expansion. Through in vitro validation, a few CMV-associated chains were shown to be specific for CMV antigens.

From germline, CDR1 is MGHRA and CDR2 YSYEKL. V lost 4 bases, J lost 5 bases, and 14 bases lay in between. The CDR3 consists of 14 residues. The PCR employed 60 Vbeta primers together with 13 Jbeta primers. Repertoires were generated with immunoSEQ multiplex PCR, while TCRdb's copy carries only in-frame clones and drops some. The sample totals 75,000 to 95,000 clones. Sequencing used PBMCs. The clonotype was recovered from a girl aged 5 to 17 in good health and CMV-seropositive. V usage is TRBV4-1 and J usage is TRBJ2-5; D possibly corresponds to TRBD2 (6 bases). CDR3 protein: CASSRTTSLETQYF. The CDR3 nucleotides are TGCGCCAGCAGCCGGACCACTAGCCTGGAGACCCAGTACTTC.